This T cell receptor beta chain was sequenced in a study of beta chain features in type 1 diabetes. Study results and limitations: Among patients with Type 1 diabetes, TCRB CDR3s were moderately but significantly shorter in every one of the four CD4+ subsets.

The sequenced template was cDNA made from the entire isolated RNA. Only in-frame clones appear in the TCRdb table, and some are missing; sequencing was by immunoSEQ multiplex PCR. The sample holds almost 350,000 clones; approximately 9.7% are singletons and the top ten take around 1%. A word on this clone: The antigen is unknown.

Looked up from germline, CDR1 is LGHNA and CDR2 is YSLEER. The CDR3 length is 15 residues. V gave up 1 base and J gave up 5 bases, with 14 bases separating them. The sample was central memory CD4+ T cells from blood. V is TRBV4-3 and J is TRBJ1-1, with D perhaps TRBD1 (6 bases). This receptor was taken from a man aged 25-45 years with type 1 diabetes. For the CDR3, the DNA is TGCGCCAGCAGCCAAGGGCCAGGGGCATGGACTGAAGCTTTCTTT. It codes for CASSQGPGAWTEAFF.